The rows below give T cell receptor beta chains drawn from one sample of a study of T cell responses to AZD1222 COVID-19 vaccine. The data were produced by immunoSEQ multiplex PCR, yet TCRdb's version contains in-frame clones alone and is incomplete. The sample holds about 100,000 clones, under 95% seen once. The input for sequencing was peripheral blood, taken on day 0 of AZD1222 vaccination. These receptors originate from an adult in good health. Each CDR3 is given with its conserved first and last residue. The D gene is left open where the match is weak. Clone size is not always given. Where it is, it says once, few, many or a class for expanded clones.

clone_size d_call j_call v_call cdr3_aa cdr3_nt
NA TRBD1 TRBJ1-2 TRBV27 CASSLYGTGPLGYTF TGTGCCAGCAGTTTATACGGGACAGGGCCCCTTGGCTACACCTTC
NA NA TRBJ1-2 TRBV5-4 CASTHVGGYYGYTF TGTGCCAGCACCCACGTGGGGGGCTACTATGGCTACACCTTC
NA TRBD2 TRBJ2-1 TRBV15 CATSRQSGGAAEQFF TGTGCCACCAGCAGACAAAGCGGGGGGGCCGCTGAGCAGTTCTTC
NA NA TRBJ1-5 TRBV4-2 CASSPAGNQPQHF TGTGCCAGCAGCCCCGCAGGAAATCAGCCCCAGCATTTT
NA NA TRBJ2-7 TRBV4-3 CASSSYEQYF TGCGCCAGCAGCAGCTACGAGCAGTACTTC
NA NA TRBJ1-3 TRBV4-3 CASSQDFGSGNTIYF TGCGCCAGCAGCCAAGATTTTGGCTCTGGAAACACCATATATTTT
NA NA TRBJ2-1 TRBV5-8 CASSVMGVYNEQFF TGTGCCAGCAGCGTCATGGGCGTCTACAATGAGCAGTTCTTC
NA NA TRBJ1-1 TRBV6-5 CASRRNTEAFF TGTGCCAGCAGGAGGAACACTGAAGCTTTCTTT
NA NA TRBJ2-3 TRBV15 CATSRNSEVDTQYF TGTGCCACCAGCAGGAACAGCGAAGTAGATACGCAGTATTTT
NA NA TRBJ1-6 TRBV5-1 CASSYSSGIGNSPLHF TGCGCCAGCAGCTACTCCTCAGGGATAGGTAATTCACCCCTCCACTTT
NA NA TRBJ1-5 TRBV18 CASSPPTGGQPQHF TGTGCCAGCTCACCACCAACGGGCGGACAGCCCCAGCATTTT
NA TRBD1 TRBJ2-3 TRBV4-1 CASSQVARGPPDTQYF TGCGCCAGCAGCCAAGTGGCGAGGGGGCCCCCCGATACGCAGTATTTT
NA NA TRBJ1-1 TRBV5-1 CASSLGRNTEAFF TGCGCCAGCAGCTTAGGACGGAACACTGAAGCTTTCTTT
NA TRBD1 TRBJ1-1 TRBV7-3 CASSYYRGPNTEAFF TGTGCCAGCAGCTACTACAGGGGACCGAACACTGAAGCTTTCTTT
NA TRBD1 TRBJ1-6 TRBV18 CASSPSGGDHSPLHF TGTGCCAGCTCACCTTCAGGGGGCGATCATTCACCCCTCCACTTT
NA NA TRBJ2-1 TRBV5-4 CASSFFNEQFF TGTGCCAGCAGCTTTTTCAATGAGCAGTTCTTC
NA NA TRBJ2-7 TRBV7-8 CASSSPRDGKYEQYF TGTGCCAGCAGCTCCCCGAGGGACGGGAAATACGAGCAGTACTTC
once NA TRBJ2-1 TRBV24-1 CATSASSSYNEQFF TGTGCCACCTCAGCAAGTAGCTCCTACAATGAGCAGTTCTTC
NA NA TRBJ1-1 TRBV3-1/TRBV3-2 CASSQGSEAFF TGTGCCAGCAGCCAGGGTTCCGAAGCTTTCTTT
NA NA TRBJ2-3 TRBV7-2 CASSLYGDIGIDTQYF TGTGCCAGCAGCTTATATGGGGACATTGGCATTGATACGCAGTATTTT
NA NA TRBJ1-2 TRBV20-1 CSASETDYGYTF TGCAGTGCTAGTGAGACAGACTATGGCTACACCTTC
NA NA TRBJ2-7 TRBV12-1 CASSPPRGGSYEQYF TGTGCCAGCAGTCCACCCAGGGGGGGCTCCTACGAGCAGTACTTC
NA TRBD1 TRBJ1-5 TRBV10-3 CAISESQGAGNQPQHF TGTGCCATCAGTGAGTCACAGGGGGCCGGCAATCAGCCCCAGCATTTT
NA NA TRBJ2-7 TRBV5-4 CASSLEQGPTYEQYF TGTGCCAGCAGCTTGGAACAGGGCCCGACCTACGAGCAGTACTTC
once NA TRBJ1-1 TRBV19 CASSIDSPNTEAFF TGTGCCAGTAGTATTGACAGCCCAAACACTGAAGCTTTCTTT
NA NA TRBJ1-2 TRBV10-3 CAISESTTAGYGYTF TGTGCCATCAGTGAGTCGACAACGGCAGGCTATGGCTACACCTTC
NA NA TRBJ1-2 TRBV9 CASSARGAGTTNYGYTF TGTGCCAGCAGCGCCAGGGGCGCGGGAACGACTAACTATGGCTACACCTTC
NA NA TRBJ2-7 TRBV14 CASSPTHYEQYF TGTGCCAGCAGCCCTACCCACTACGAGCAGTACTTC
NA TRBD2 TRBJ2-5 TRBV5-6 CASSLNGLASETQYF TGTGCCAGCAGCCTAAACGGACTAGCCTCGGAGACCCAGTACTTC
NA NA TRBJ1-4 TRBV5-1 CASSLTGTANEKLFF TGCGCCAGCAGCTTAACCGGGACGGCAAATGAAAAACTGTTTTTT
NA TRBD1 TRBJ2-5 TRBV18 CASSQDRGLETQYF TGTGCCAGCTCACAAGACAGGGGGTTGGAGACCCAGTACTTC
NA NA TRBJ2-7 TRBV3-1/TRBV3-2 CASSQEEGEQYF TGTGCCAGCAGCCAAGAGGAGGGCGAGCAGTACTTC
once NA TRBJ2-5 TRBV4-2 CASSQDRAWGQETQYF TGTGCCAGCAGCCAAGATCGGGCGTGGGGCCAAGAGACCCAGTACTTC
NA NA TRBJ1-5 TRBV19 CASSITGQGSQPQHF TGTGCCAGTAGTATAACGGGCCAGGGGAGTCAGCCCCAGCATTTT
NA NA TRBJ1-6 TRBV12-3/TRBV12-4 CASSLGWVSPLHF TGTGCCAGCAGTTTGGGGTGGGTTTCACCCCTCCACTTT
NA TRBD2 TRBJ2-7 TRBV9 CASSTSGAVSYEQYF TGTGCCAGCAGCACCAGCGGGGCCGTCTCCTACGAGCAGTACTTC
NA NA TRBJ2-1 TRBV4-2 CASSQGLWVGQFF TGTGCCAGCAGCCAAGGTTTATGGGTCGGGCAGTTCTTC